These 20 T cell receptor beta chains came from one sample sequenced in a study of OX40 agonist ivuxolimab in advanced cancers. Only in-frame clones appear in the TCRdb table, and some are missing; sequencing was by immunoSEQ multiplex PCR. The sample includes 40,000 to 50,000 clones, about nine tenths of them seen just once. The sequences come from CD4+ or CD8+ T cells sorted from blood, collected in a trial of the OX40 agonist ivuxolimab. These TCRs come from an adult with an advanced solid tumor such as melanoma, head and neck, liver or kidney cancer.

The chain carries TRBV28 and TRBJ2-7; D remains ambiguous. Germline loops: CDR1 MDHEN, CDR2 SYDVKM. This CDR3 has 14 amino acids. V was shortened by 4 bases and J by 2 bases, with 12 bases between the two germline ends. This chain's CDR3 is CASSYMGSTYEQYF. For the CDR3, the DNA is TGTGCCAGCAGTTACATGGGCAGTACCTACGAGCAGTACTTC.

The V gene is TRBV7-2, the J gene TRBJ1-4; no definite D call. Trimming shortened V by 2 bases and J by 0 bases, and 10 bases separated the two germline ends. CDR1 and CDR2 from the germline V gene are SGHTA and FQGNSA. CDR3 length equals 16 residues. CDR3 residues: CASSLRGRATNEKLFF. The CDR3, as DNA: TGTGCCAGCAGCTTACGTGGGCGGGCAACTAATGAAAAACTGTTTTTT.

The CDR3 reads CASSLGTSLLSEQYF. Written as DNA, the CDR3 is TGCGCCAGCAGCTTGGGGACTAGCCTTTTAAGCGAGCAGTACTTC. The chain carries TRBV5-1 and TRBJ2-7; 8 bases align to TRBD2. There are 15 residues in the CDR3. The germline CDR1 and CDR2 sequences are SGHRS and YFSETQ. The V gene end was trimmed by 0 bases and the J gene end by 6 bases; junction bases not matched to a gene: 8.

Here the CDR3 reads CASRLAGVNEQFF. CDR3 nucleotides: TGTGCCAGCAGGCTAGCGGGGGTTAATGAGCAGTTCTTC. The chain links TRBV28 to TRBJ2-1, with 10 bases that match TRBD2. This CDR3 is built from 13 residues. Germline-derived CDR1 and CDR2 are MDHEN and SYDVKM. The J segment lost 7 bases and the V segment lost 6 bases, leaving 3 bases of the junction unmatched.

V usage is TRBV28 and J usage is TRBJ2-7; D ambiguous. This CDR3 has 11 residues. V lost 5 bases to trimming and J lost 4 bases, with 6 bases between them. The germline CDR1 and CDR2 sequences are MDHEN and SYDVKM. CDR3 sequence reads: CASSPRYEQYF. The CDR3 coding sequence is TGTGCCAGCAGTCCACGGTACGAGCAGTACTTC.

V and J are TRBV28 and TRBJ2-3, with a weak D call TRBD1 (6 bases). Looked up from germline, CDR1 is MDHEN and CDR2 is SYDVKM. There are 21 residues in the CDR3. Trimming removed 3 bases from V and 2 bases from J, with 30 bases in between. In DNA, the CDR3 is TGTGCCAGCAGTTTGAGTCGATATATGGGACACTCCAAGGAGGCCACAGATACGCAGTATTTT. It specifies CASSLSRYMGHSKEATDTQYF.

The J gene is TRBJ2-1, the V gene TRBV5-1; D ambiguous. CDR1 is SGHRS and CDR2 is YFSETQ in the germline V gene. V lost 0 bases and J 4 bases, leaving 5 bases between the germline ends. This CDR3 spans 13 amino acids. The DNA for the CDR3 is TGCGCCAGCAGCTTGGGACTGTACAATGAGCAGTTCTTC. It specifies CASSLGLYNEQFF. Full variable domain (outside the CDR3, taken from reference TRBV5-1 and TRBJ2-1): KAGVTQTPRYLIKTRGQQVTLSCSPISGHRSVSWYQQTPGQGLQFLFEYFSETQRNKGNFPGRFSGRQFSNSRSEMNVSTLELGDSALYLCASSLGLYNEQFFGPGTRLTVL.

The chain joins TRBV5-5 to TRBJ1-2; D unclear. The CDR3 has 13 amino acids. The germline gives CDR1 SGHKS, CDR2 YYEKEE (reference sequence). Trimming removed 0 bases at V and 12 bases at J, with 15 bases between. CDR3 coding DNA: TGTGCCAGCAGCTTGGCTCTGGCAACGCACGACACCTTC. Encoded protein: CASSLALATHDTF. Full variable domain (rest looked up from reference TRBV5-5 and TRBJ1-2): DAGVTQSPTHLIKTRGQQVTLRCSPISGHKSVSWYQQVLGQGPQFIFQYYEKEERGRGNFPDRFSARQFPNYSSELNVNALLLGDSALYLCASSLALATHDTFGSGTRLTVV.

The J gene is TRBJ2-7, the V gene TRBV30, with TRBD2 identical over 10 bases. Germline V lookup: CDR1 GTSNPN, CDR2 SVGIG (reference sequence). This CDR3 region has 13 residues. J was trimmed by 5 bases and V by 7 bases; bases with no gene match: 8. CDR3 sequence reads: CALLLAGGNEQYF. The DNA of the CDR3 is TGTGCCTTACTCTTAGCGGGAGGCAACGAGCAGTACTTC.

The chain uses TRBV6-6 and TRBJ2-1; no definite D call. CDR1 and CDR2 (germline): MNHNY, SVGAGI (reference sequence). Trimming pared 2 bases from V and 2 bases from J, leaving 4 bases between. The CDR3 loop spans 13 amino acids. CDR3 in DNA: TGTGCCAGCAGTTACGGTGCCTACAATGAGCAGTTCTTC. This encodes CASSYGAYNEQFF.

The rearrangement uses TRBV28 and TRBJ2-3; tentatively, D is TRBD2 (6 bases). V dropped 6 bases and J dropped 2 bases, with 15 bases sitting between them. The germline V gene encodes CDR1 MDHEN and CDR2 SYDVKM. The CDR3 contains 15 residues. The CDR3 sequence: CASRVYSGVTDTQYF. The CDR3 region has the DNA TGTGCCAGCAGAGTCTACTCGGGGGTCACAGATACGCAGTATTTT.

This clone was detected a few times. The gene calls are TRBV5-1 and TRBJ2-1; tentative D call: TRBD2 (5 bases). Germline values: CDR1 SGHRS, CDR2 YFSETQ. This CDR3 spans 15 amino acids. V was pared by 3 bases and J by 1 base, with 11 bases between. CDR3 sequence reads: CASSSSGLSYNEQFF. CDR3 DNA: TGCGCCAGCAGCTCCAGCGGATTGTCCTACAATGAGCAGTTCTTC.

CDR3 residues: CASHWTPNTGELFF. The CDR3 DNA is TGCGCCAGCCATTGGACACCGAACACCGGGGAGCTGTTTTTT. The rearrangement joins TRBV5-1 to TRBJ2-2; possible D gene TRBD1, 5 bases. Looked up from germline, CDR1 is SGHRS and CDR2 is YFSETQ. The V end was cut by 7 bases, the J end by 0 bases, with 10 bases between. The CDR3 sequence is 14 residues long.

The rearrangement links TRBV1 to TRBJ1-2; the table names TRBD1, a call not compared with the DNA. TRBV1 is assigned pseudogene status. The CDR3 extends over 16 amino acids. Here the CDR3 DNA reads TGCACCAGCAGCCAAGGATATGGGGGCTTCGGGTATGGCTACACCTTC. Protein: CTSSQGYGGFGYGYTF.

The chain combines TRBV7-9 with TRBJ2-1, with TRBD2 identical over 8 bases. The CDR3 has 19 residues. Germline loops: CDR1 SEHNR, CDR2 FQNEAQ (reference sequence). Trimming took 0 bases from V and 7 from J; bases not matched to a gene: 17. CDR3 sequence: CASSLAPRGRAGDRNEQFF. CDR3 nucleotides: TGTGCCAGCAGCTTAGCCCCTCGGGGGCGAGCGGGAGATAGGAATGAGCAGTTCTTC.

The CDR3 loop is CASSVLRASGSNSEQFF. Here the CDR3 DNA reads TGTGCCAGCAGCGTTTTACGGGCTAGCGGGAGTAACAGTGAGCAGTTCTTC. The chain links TRBV9 to TRBJ2-1; 10 bases are a match to TRBD2. The length of the CDR3 is 17 residues. V trimming: 2 bases; J trimming: 9 bases; junction bases outside the gene matches: 14. Germline V CDR1 and CDR2: SGDLS, YYNGEE.

The table lists this clone with a few counts. At the DNA level, this CDR3 is encoded by other sequences in the same sample as well. The rearrangement uses TRBV4-3 and TRBJ2-2; 8 bases line up with TRBD1. The V and J ends lost 4 bases and 4 bases, in that order; junction bases with no gene match: 5. CDR1 is LGHNA, CDR2 YSLEER, per germline. The CDR3 is 15 residues long. The CDR3 DNA reads TGCGCCAGCAGCCGGGACAGGTCCTCCACCGGGGAGCTGTTTTTT. The encoded protein is CASSRDRSSTGELFF.

The chain couples TRBV7-9 to TRBJ1-5; 8 bases match TRBD1. V shed 5 bases and J 4 bases; nucleotides not matched to a gene: 10. The CDR3 is made up of 16 amino acids. Germline V lookup: CDR1 SEHNR, CDR2 FQNEAQ (reference sequence). CDR3 in amino acids: CASSRDRTLGNQPQHF. CDR3 sequence (DNA): TGTGCCAGCAGCCGGGACAGGACCCTGGGGAATCAGCCCCAGCATTTT.

CDR3 nucleotide sequence: TGTGCCAGCAGTCCGGGGGCGGCCGCGAACACCGGGGAGCTGTTTTTT. It encodes CASSPGAAANTGELFF. The chain has TRBV2 and TRBJ2-2, with D perhaps being TRBD1 or TRBD2 (6 bases each). CDR1 is SNHLY and CDR2 is FYNNEI in the germline V gene. The CDR3 contains 16 residues. V lost 5 bases and J lost 0, with 13 bases in between.

The chain couples TRBV10-3 to TRBJ2-7; D is possibly TRBD1 (5 bases). Germline V gene sequence: CDR1 ENHRY, CDR2 SYGVKD. The CDR3 loop spans 15 amino acids. V lost 3 bases and J lost 4, with 16 bases in between. The CDR3 reads CAISEFGRAGYEQYF. CDR3 DNA: TGTGCCATCAGTGAATTCGGCAGGGCCGGGTACGAGCAGTACTTC.